The table lists the clone carrying this T cell receptor (beta chain) with a count of one. The table came from immunoSEQ multiplex PCR; TCRdb's copy has only in-frame clones and leaves some out. The data hold under 300,000 clones, with approximately 80% observed a single time. This record comes from a study of blood T cell repertoires in COVID-19. Study summary: Acute and convalescent COVID-19 samples came from the United States, Italy and Spain. The cDNA or gDNA used as material had been derived from T cells, B-cell-depleted T cells, or PBMCs.

In germline, CDR1 is GTSNPN, CDR2 SVGIG (reference sequence). The CDR3 spans 12 residues. V lost 1 base and J lost 18; bases outside the gene matches: 7. Specimen: peripheral blood. The chain has TRBV30 and TRBJ1-6; 9 bases agree with TRBD1. The sequence came from a woman between 18 and 30 years old with acute or convalescent COVID-19. For the CDR3, the DNA is TGTGCCTGGAGTGGAATGGACAGGGGTTGCCACTTT. This translates into CAWSGMDRGCHF.